The T cell receptor (beta chain) described here comes from a study of blood T cell repertoires in COVID-19. Looking at the study overall: COVID-19 samples, acute and convalescent, were from the United States, Italy and Spain. T cells, B-cell-depleted T cells, or PBMCs supplied cDNA or gDNA.

Per the study methods: For nucleated cells, counts were estimated from reference gene primer amplification. Here immunoSEQ multiplex PCR was the method, and the copy in TCRdb shows in-frame clones only, minus some. The V and J calls and clone size were taken over from that table, and D and trimming were inferred from the DNA. In the table there are 55,000 to 75,000 clones, more than 60% of which are singletons. The receptor was derived from a human donor in a cohort sampled during active COVID-19. Sequenced material: peripheral blood.

CDR3 nucleotides: TGTGCCAGCAGTGAAGCCAGGGTTATTAACTATGGCTACACCTTC. It encodes CASSEARVINYGYTF. The chain has TRBV6-1 and TRBJ1-2, with a possible D match to TRBD1 (5 bases). The V end lost 0 bases, the J end lost 1 base, and 9 bases lay between the germline ends. Germline assignment: CDR1 MNHNS and CDR2 SASEGT. This CDR3 has 15 residues.